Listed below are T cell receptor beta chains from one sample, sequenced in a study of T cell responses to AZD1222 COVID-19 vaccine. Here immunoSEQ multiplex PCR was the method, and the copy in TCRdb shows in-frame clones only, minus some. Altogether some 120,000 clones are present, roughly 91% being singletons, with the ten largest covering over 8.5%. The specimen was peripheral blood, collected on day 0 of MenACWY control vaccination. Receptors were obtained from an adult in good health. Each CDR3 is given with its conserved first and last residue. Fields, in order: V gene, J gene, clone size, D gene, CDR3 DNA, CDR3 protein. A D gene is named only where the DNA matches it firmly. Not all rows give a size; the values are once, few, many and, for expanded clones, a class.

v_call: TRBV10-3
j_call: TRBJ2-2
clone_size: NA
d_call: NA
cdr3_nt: TGTGCCATCAGGGGCAGTAACACTGGGAACACCGGGGAGCTGTTTTTT
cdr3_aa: CAIRGSNTGNTGELFF

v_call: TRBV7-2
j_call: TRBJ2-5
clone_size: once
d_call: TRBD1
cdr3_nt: TGTGCCAGCAGCCGTAACAGGGGGCTGGTAGAGACCCAGTACTTC
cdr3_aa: CASSRNRGLVETQYF

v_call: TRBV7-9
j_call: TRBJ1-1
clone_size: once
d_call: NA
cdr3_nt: TGTGCCAGCAGCTCCCGGACCGGCACTGAAGCTTTCTTT
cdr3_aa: CASSSRTGTEAFF

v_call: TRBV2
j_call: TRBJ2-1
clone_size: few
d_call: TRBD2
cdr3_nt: TGTGCCAGCAGTTGGCCCAGCGGGAGTGGCGATGAGCAGTTCTTC
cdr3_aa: CASSWPSGSGDEQFF

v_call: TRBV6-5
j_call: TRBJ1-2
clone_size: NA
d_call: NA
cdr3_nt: TGTGCCAGCAGCGTCAGGGAGGGTTATGGCTACACCTTC
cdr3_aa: CASSVREGYGYTF

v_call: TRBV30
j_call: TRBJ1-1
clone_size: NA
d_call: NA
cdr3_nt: TGTGCCTGGAGCCTGACAGGGAACACTGAAGCTTTCTTT
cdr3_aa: CAWSLTGNTEAFF

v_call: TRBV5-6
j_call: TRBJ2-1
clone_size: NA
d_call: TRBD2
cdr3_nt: TGTGCCAGCAGCTTCGGACTAGCGGGATGGGCTGAGCAGTTCTTC
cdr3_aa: CASSFGLAGWAEQFF

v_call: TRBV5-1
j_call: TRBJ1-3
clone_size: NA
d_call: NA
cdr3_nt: TGCGCCAGCAGCTTGATGGCAGGGGCTGGAAACACCATATATTTT
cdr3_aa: CASSLMAGAGNTIYF

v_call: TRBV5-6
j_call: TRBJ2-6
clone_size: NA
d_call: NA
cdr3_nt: TGTGCCAGCAGCCATGGCCAGCGCTCTGGGGCCAACGTCCTGACTTTC
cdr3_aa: CASSHGQRSGANVLTF

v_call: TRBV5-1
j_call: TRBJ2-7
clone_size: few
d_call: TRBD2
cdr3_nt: TGCGCCAGCAGGGCCGGGGCGGGAGCTGACGAGCAGTACTTC
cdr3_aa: CASRAGAGADEQYF

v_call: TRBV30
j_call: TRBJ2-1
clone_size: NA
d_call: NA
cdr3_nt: TGTGCCTGGTACCGGGACTTCTACAATGAGCAGTTCTTC
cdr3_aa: CAWYRDFYNEQFF

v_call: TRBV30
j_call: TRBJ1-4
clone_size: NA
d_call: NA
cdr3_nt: TGTGCCTGGAAGGCGGCGAAGAATGAAAAACTGTTTTTT
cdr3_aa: CAWKAAKNEKLFF